Below, 21 T cell receptor beta chains from the same sample are listed, as sequenced in a study of cytomegalovirus exposure and HLA in healthy donors. The PCR contained 60 Vbeta and 13 Jbeta primers. The assay was immunoSEQ multiplex PCR, and TCRdb's table has in-frame clones only and misses some. The data show approximately 150,000 clones, 68% seen once. The sample was PBMCs. The receptor set was obtained from a man aged 55 to 70 in good health and CMV-seronegative.

This clone was recorded only once. The rearrangement joins TRBV7-9 to TRBJ1-6; possibly TRBD1 for D (5 bases). The germline V gene encodes CDR1 SEHNR and CDR2 FQNEAQ (reference sequence). CDR3 size: 14 residues. V dropped 7 bases and J dropped 7 bases, with 14 bases sitting between them. This CDR3 is CASIGAPANSPLHF. The CDR3 coding sequence is TGTGCCAGCATAGGGGCCCCGGCAAATTCACCCCTCCACTTT.

The V and J genes are TRBV19 and TRBJ1-5; 7 bases align to TRBD1. Germline CDR1 reads LNHDA; CDR2 reads SQIVND (reference sequence). This CDR3 spans 16 amino acids. The junction had 13 bases not matched to a gene; V was cut back by 10 bases and J by 1 base. The CDR3 coding sequence is TGTGCCACCAACGGACAGGCTCTTCGGAGCAATCAGCCCCAGCATTTT. Amino acid sequence: CATNGQALRSNQPQHF.

The chain links TRBV5-6 to TRBJ2-7; 7 bases fit TRBD2. CDR1 SGHDT and CDR2 YYEEEE come from the germline V gene. J was trimmed by 0 bases and V by 4 bases; bases with no gene match: 10. The CDR3 is made up of 16 amino acids. For the CDR3, the DNA is TGTGCCAGCAGCCGTCCGGGGGGTCTAAGCTCCTACGAGCAGTACTTC. Translation: CASSRPGGLSSYEQYF. Based on the CDR3 plus reference TRBV5-6 and TRBJ2-7, the full variable domain is DAGVTQSPTHLIKTRGQQVTLRCSPKSGHDTVSWYQQALGQGPQFIFQYYEEEERQRGNFPDRFSGHQFPNYSSELNVNALLLGDSALYLCASSRPGGLSSYEQYFGPGTRLTVT.

The chain uses TRBV13 and TRBJ1-2; perhaps TRBD1 as D (6 bases). Germline values: CDR1 PRHDT, CDR2 FYEKMQ (reference sequence). CDR3 size: 12 residues. The V and J ends lost 5 bases and 6 bases respectively, with 10 bases between them. DNA of the CDR3: TGTGCCAGCAGCCACAGGGTGGATGGCTACACCTTC. This sequence encodes CASSHRVDGYTF.

The chain couples TRBV5-1 to TRBJ1-2, with D perhaps matching TRBD1 (5 bases). Trimming stripped 4 bases from V and 2 bases from J, with 18 bases between. Germline V gene sequence: CDR1 SGHRS, CDR2 YFSETQ. This CDR3 region has 16 residues. The CDR3: CASSPGERQSNYGYTF. Written as DNA, the CDR3 is TGCGCCAGCAGCCCGGGGGAAAGACAGAGCAACTATGGCTACACCTTC.

The V call is TRBV29-1, the J call TRBJ2-3; 9 bases agree with TRBD2. Germline assignment: CDR1 SQVTM and CDR2 ANQGSEA. This CDR3 has 15 residues. Trimming took 1 base from V and 6 from J; bases not matched to a gene: 8. CDR3 nucleotides: TGCAGCGTTGAAGCGGGCGGGAGGGTCGTGGATACGCAGTATTTT. Translating gives CSVEAGGRVVDTQYF.

CDR3 nucleotides: TGTGCCAGCGTAGACAGTCCCTACGAGCAGTACTTC. Protein sequence: CASVDSPYEQYF. V gene TRBV6-1 combines with J gene TRBJ2-7; possibly TRBD1 for D (5 bases). CDR3 length: 12 amino acids. Germline CDR1 and CDR2: MNHNS and SASEGT. Trimming left V 8 bases short and J 2 bases short, with 10 bases between.

V gene TRBV11-2 combines with J gene TRBJ2-3; 8 bases agree with TRBD1. Germline CDR1 reads SGHAT; CDR2 reads FQNNGV. J gave up 1 base and V 7 bases, and 7 bases lay outside the gene matches. There are 15 residues in the CDR3. CDR3: CASTFRGQGTDTQYF. CDR3 nucleotides: TGTGCCAGCACTTTCAGGGGACAGGGCACAGATACGCAGTATTTT.

The rearrangement uses TRBV28 and TRBJ2-3, with D maybe TRBD1 (5 bases). The germline gives CDR1 MDHEN, CDR2 SYDVKM. V lost 4 bases and J lost 3, with 8 bases in between. The CDR3 length is 13 residues. Here the CDR3 reads CASSWGRTDTQYF. The DNA for the CDR3 is TGTGCCAGCAGTTGGGGCAGAACAGATACGCAGTATTTT.

This clone was detected a few times. This chain connects TRBV9 to TRBJ2-1; D remains ambiguous. Trimming removed 0 bases at V and 3 bases at J, with 16 bases between. Germline assignment: CDR1 SGDLS and CDR2 YYNGEE. The length of the CDR3 is 17 residues. The CDR3, as DNA: TGTGCCAGCAGCGTAGCTTATAGAAGCGATAGCTACAATGAGCAGTTCTTC. Encoded protein: CASSVAYRSDSYNEQFF.

V and J are TRBV7-8 and TRBJ2-7, with 7 bases fitting TRBD1. With 5 bases clipped from V and 2 bases from J, the junction kept 9 bases outside the gene matches. Germline assignment: CDR1 SGHVS and CDR2 FQNEAQ. This CDR3 has 15 residues. CDR3: CASSVRTGETYEQYF. DNA for the CDR3: TGTGCCAGCAGCGTACGTACAGGGGAAACCTACGAGCAGTACTTC.

The V and J genes are TRBV19 and TRBJ1-1; 7 bases map to TRBD1. The CDR3 is made up of 13 amino acids. Germline CDR1 is LNHDA and CDR2 is SQIVND (reference sequence). J was trimmed by 1 base and V by 7 bases; bases with no gene match: 3. CDR3 sequence reads: CASIRTGNTEAFF. The CDR3 DNA reads as TGTGCCAGTATTAGGACAGGGAACACTGAAGCTTTCTTT. Based on the CDR3 plus reference TRBV19 and TRBJ1-1, the full variable domain is DGGITQSPKYLFRKEGQNVTLSCEQNLNHDAMYWYRQDPGQGLRLIYYSQIVNDFQKGDIAEGYSVSREKKESFPLTVTSAQKNPTAFYLCASIRTGNTEAFFGQGTRLTVV.

Comment on this clone: The identical CDR3 is also encoded by other nucleotide sequences in the sample. The V and J genes are TRBV30 and TRBJ2-5; TRBD2 is a possible D gene (5 bases). V lost 2 bases and J 5 bases, leaving 12 bases between the germline ends. The germline V gene has CDR1 GTSNPN and CDR2 SVGIG (reference sequence). The CDR3 is 13 residues long. CDR3 residues: CAWSSSGLETQYF. CDR3 DNA: TGTGCCTGGAGTTCGTCGGGGTTGGAGACCCAGTACTTC.

The chain carries TRBV5-4 and TRBJ1-4; a possible D gene is TRBD1 (5 bases). Germline CDR1 SGHNT, CDR2 YYREEE (reference sequence). Trimming pared 3 bases from V and 2 bases from J, leaving 8 bases between. The CDR3 totals 14 residues. The CDR3 protein is CASSSTETNEKLFF. The CDR3 DNA is TGTGCCAGCAGCTCGACAGAGACTAATGAAAAACTGTTTTTT.

The genes are TRBV7-9 and TRBJ2-7; D possibly corresponds to TRBD2 (6 bases). The germline V and J ends were trimmed by 1 base and 3 bases, with 10 bases remaining between them. The germline gives CDR1 SEHNR, CDR2 FQNEAQ (reference sequence). The length of the CDR3 is 14 residues. CDR3 sequence reads: CASSLGQEGYEQYF. The CDR3 region has the DNA TGTGCCAGCAGCTTAGGGCAGGAGGGCTACGAGCAGTACTTC.

V and J are TRBV28 and TRBJ1-5; 8 bases line up with TRBD1. Germline assignment: CDR1 MDHEN and CDR2 SYDVKM. V lost 2 bases to trimming and J lost 4 bases; unmatched junction nucleotides: 7. The CDR3 has 16 amino acids. The CDR3 protein is CASSLGGQGENQPQHF. As DNA, the CDR3 is TGTGCCAGCAGTTTAGGCGGACAGGGAGAGAATCAGCCCCAGCATTTT.

This CDR3 reads CASSSSRGNEGYTF. The CDR3 DNA sequence: TGTGCCAGCAGCTCGAGTCGAGGGAACGAGGGCTACACCTTC. This chain joins TRBV6-1 and TRBJ1-2; D remains ambiguous. Per the germline V gene, CDR1 is MNHNS and CDR2 is SASEGT. V was shortened by 6 bases and J by 8 bases, with 19 bases between the two germline ends. This CDR3 spans 14 amino acids.

This clone was observed a handful of times. This rearrangement joins TRBV6-1 to TRBJ1-1; 9 bases align to TRBD1. Germline V lookup: CDR1 MNHNS, CDR2 SASEGT. With V trimmed by 6 bases and J by 4 bases, 9 bases remained unmatched. The CDR3 consists of 15 residues. CDR3 nucleotide sequence: TGTGCCAGCAGCCACTTTGAACAGGGGGCCACTGAAGCTTTCTTT. Residues: CASSHFEQGATEAFF.

This clone was observed a single time. The V call is TRBV10-3, the J call TRBJ1-5; D remains unclear. The V and J ends lost 3 bases and 0 bases respectively, with 9 bases between them. The CDR3 runs to 15 residues. Germline values: CDR1 ENHRY, CDR2 SYGVKD. The CDR3 sequence is CAISEGGDSNQPQHF. The CDR3, as DNA: TGTGCCATCAGTGAAGGAGGAGATAGCAATCAGCCCCAGCATTTT.

With regard to this clone: The same CDR3 also results from other DNA sequences found in this sample. J is TRBJ1-1 and V is TRBV5-1; D remains ambiguous. Trimming removed 0 bases from V and 2 bases from J, with 5 bases in between. CDR3 length: 13 amino acids. Germline values: CDR1 SGHRS, CDR2 YFSETQ. CDR3 DNA sequence: TGCGCCAGCAGCTTGGATCAAAACACTGAAGCTTTCTTT. This gives the protein CASSLDQNTEAFF. Drawing the rest from reference TRBV5-1 and TRBJ1-1, the complete variable domain is KAGVTQTPRYLIKTRGQQVTLSCSPISGHRSVSWYQQTPGQGLQFLFEYFSETQRNKGNFPGRFSGRQFSNSRSEMNVSTLELGDSALYLCASSLDQNTEAFFGQGTRLTVV.

The table lists this clone with a count of one. The V and J genes are TRBV29-1 and TRBJ1-2, with D possibly TRBD1 on 5 matching bases. This CDR3 has 12 amino acids. From germline, CDR1 is SQVTM and CDR2 ANQGSEA. V was shortened by 3 bases and J by 8 bases, with 13 bases between the two germline ends. For the CDR3, the DNA is TGCAGCGTTGACGGGGAGGGGTACGGCTACACCTTC. It encodes CSVDGEGYGYTF.